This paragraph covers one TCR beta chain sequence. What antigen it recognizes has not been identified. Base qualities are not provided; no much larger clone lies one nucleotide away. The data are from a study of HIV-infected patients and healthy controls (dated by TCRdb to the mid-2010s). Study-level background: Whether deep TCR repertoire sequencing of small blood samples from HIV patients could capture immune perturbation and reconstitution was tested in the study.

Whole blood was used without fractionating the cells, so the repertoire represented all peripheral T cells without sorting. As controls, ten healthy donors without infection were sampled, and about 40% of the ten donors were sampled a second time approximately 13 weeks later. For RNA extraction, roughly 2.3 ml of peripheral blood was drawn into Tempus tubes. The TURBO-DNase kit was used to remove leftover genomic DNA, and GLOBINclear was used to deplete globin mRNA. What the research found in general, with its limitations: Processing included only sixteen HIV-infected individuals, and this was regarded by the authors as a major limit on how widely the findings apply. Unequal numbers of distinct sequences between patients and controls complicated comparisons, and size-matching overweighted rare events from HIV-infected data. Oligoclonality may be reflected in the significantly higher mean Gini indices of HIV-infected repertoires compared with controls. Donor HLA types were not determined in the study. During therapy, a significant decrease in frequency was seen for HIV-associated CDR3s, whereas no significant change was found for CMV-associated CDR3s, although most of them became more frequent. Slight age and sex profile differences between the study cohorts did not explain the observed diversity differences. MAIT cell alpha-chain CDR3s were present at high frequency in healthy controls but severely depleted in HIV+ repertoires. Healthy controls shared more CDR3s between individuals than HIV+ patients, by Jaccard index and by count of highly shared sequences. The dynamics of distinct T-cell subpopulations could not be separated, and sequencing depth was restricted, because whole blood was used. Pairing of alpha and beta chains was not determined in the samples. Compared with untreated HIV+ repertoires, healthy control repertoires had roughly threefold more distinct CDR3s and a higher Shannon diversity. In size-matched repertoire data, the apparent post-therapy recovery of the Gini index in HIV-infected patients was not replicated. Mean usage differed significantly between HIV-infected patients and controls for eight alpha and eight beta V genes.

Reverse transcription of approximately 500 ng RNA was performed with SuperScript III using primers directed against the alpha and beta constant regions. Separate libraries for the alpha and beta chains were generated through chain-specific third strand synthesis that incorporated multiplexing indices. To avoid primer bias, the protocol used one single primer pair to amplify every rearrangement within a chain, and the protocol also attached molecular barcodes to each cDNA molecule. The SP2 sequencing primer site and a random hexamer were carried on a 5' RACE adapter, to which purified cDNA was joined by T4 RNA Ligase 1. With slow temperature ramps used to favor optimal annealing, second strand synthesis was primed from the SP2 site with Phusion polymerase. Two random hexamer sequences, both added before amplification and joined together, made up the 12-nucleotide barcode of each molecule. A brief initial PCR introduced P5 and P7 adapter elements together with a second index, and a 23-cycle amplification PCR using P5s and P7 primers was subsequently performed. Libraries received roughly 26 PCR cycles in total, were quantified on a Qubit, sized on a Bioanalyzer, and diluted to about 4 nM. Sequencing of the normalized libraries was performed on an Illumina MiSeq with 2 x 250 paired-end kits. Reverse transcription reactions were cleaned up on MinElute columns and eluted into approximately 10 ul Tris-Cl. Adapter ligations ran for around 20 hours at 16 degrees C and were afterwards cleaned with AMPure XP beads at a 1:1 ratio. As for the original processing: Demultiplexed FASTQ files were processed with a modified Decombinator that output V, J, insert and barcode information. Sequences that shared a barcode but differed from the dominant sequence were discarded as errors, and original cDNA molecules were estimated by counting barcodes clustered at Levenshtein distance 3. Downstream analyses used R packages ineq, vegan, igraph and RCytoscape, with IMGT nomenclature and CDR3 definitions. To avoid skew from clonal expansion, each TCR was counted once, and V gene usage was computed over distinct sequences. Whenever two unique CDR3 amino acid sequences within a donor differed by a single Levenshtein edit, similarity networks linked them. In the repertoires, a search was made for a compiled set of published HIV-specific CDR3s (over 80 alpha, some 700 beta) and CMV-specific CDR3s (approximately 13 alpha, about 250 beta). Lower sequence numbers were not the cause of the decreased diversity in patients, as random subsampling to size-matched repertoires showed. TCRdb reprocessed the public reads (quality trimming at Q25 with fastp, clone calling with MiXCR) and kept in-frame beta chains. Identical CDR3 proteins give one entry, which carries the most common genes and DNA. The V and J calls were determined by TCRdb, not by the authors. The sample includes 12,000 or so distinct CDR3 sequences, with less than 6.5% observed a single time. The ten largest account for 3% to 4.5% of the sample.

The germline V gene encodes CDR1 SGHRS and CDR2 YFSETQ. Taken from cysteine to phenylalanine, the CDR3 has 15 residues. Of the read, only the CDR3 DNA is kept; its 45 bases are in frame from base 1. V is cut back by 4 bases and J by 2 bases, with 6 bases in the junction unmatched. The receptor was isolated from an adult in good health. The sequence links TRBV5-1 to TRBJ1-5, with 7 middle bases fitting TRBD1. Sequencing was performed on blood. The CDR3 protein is CASSRTTGGNQPQHF. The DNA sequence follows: TGCGCCAGCAGCAGGACCACAGGGGGCAATCAGCCCCAGCATTTT.